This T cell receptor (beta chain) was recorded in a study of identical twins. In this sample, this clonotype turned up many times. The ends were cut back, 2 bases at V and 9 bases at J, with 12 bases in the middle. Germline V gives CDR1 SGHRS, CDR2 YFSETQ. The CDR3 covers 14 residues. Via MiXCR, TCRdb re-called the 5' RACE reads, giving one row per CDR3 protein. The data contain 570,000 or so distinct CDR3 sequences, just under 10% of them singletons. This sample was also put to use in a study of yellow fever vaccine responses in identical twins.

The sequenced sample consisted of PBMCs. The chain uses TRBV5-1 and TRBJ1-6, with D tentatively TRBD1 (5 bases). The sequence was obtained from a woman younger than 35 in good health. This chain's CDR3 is CASSLLGQGSPLHF. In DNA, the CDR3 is TGCGCCAGCAGCTTACTAGGCCAGGGTTCACCCCTCCACTTT.